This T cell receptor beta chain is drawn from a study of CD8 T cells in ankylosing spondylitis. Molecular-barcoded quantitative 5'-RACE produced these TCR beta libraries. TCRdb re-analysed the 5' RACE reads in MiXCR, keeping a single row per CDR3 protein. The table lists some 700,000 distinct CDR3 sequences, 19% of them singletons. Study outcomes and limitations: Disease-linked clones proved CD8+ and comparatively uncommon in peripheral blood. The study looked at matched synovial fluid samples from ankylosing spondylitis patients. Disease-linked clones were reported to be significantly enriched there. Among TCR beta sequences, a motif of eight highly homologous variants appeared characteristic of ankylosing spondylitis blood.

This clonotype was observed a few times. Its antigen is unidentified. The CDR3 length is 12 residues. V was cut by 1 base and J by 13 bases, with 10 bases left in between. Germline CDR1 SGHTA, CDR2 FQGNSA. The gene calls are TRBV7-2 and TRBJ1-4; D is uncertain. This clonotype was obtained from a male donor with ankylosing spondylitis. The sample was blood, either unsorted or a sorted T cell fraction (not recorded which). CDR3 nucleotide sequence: TGTGCCAGCAGCTTAGACAAGGGAGGACTGTTTTTT. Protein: CASSLDKGGLFF.